This TCR beta chain was retrieved from a study of T cell responses to AZD1222 COVID-19 vaccine. The study's findings and limits: Nearly half of spike-specific TCRs reportedly target variant regions that are unmutated in the B.1.351 and B.1.1.7 variants. There were repertoire samples only from the period after the peak T cell response. Seropositive AZD1222 recipients at baseline numbered only 5 or 6.

Only in-frame clones appear in the TCRdb table, and some are missing; sequencing was by immunoSEQ multiplex PCR. The sample has about 160,000 clones; about 91% are singletons. V trimming: 0 bases; J trimming: 6 bases; junction bases outside the gene matches: 3. Germline V gives CDR1 SGHTA, CDR2 FQGNSA. This CDR3 is built from 14 residues. About this clone: Its antigen is still unknown.

This TCR came from an adult in good health. The sequences come from peripheral blood, collected on day 0 of AZD1222 vaccination. This sequence joins TRBV7-2 and TRBJ2-7; 9 bases fit TRBD2. The CDR3 bases are TGTGCCAGCAGCTTAGCGGGACTAGCCTCCGAGCAGTACTTC. Its translation is CASSLAGLASEQYF.